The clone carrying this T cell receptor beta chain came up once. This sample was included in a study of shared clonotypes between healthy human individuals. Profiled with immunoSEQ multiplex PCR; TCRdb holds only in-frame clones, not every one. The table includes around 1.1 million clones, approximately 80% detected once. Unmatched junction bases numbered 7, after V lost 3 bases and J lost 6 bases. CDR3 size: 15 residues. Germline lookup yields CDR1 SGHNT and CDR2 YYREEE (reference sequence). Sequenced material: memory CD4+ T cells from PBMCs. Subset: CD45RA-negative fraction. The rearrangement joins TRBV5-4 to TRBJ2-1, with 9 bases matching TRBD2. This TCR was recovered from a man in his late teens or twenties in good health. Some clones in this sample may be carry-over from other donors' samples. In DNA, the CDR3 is TGTGCCAGCAGCTCCGGGACTAGCTGGGGCAATGAGCAGTTCTTC. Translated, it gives CASSSGTSWGNEQFF.